Presented here are 28 T cell receptor beta chains from one specimen sequenced in a study of blood T cell repertoires in COVID-19. This table comes from immunoSEQ multiplex PCR, and its TCRdb copy is limited to in-frame clones, with some not included. In the table there are roughly 110,000 clones, approximately 88% of which are singletons. The material sequenced was peripheral blood. These receptor sequences come from a man aged 35 to 55 with active or convalescent COVID-19.

This chain links TRBV5-1 with TRBJ1-2, with a possible D match to TRBD1 (5 bases). The length of the CDR3 is 14 residues. Trimming took off 4 bases at V and 4 bases at J, with 14 bases between the two ends. The germline gives CDR1 SGHRS, CDR2 YFSETQ. The CDR3 DNA is TGCGCCAGCAGCCCCGGGGGGGGGATCTATGGCTACACCTTC. Residues: CASSPGGGIYGYTF.

The gene calls are TRBV7-2 and TRBJ2-2; 7 positions match TRBD1. CDR1 and CDR2 from the germline V gene are SGHTA and FQGNSA. V gave up 5 bases and J gave up 4 bases; unmatched junction bases: 10. The CDR3 consists of 16 residues. In nucleotides, the CDR3 is TGTGCCAGCAGCCCCGATACCGGGACAGCCACCGGGGAGCTGTTTTTT. It specifies CASSPDTGTATGELFF.

This chain connects TRBV5-6 to TRBJ2-5, with D tentatively TRBD1 (7 bases). The CDR3 extends over 13 amino acids. Trimming pared 7 bases from V and 2 bases from J, leaving 12 bases between. Germline loops: CDR1 SGHDT, CDR2 YYEEEE. CDR3 sequence: CASQGDLQETQYF. The CDR3, as DNA: TGTGCCAGCCAGGGGGACTTACAAGAGACCCAGTACTTC.

The chain uses TRBV9 and TRBJ1-6, with D tentatively TRBD1 (5 bases). CDR1 SGDLS and CDR2 YYNGEE come from the germline V gene. The CDR3 is made up of 13 amino acids. V lost 4 bases, J lost 9 bases, and 11 bases lay in between. DNA for the CDR3: TGTGCCAGCAGCCCCTGGGGCGGTTCACCCCTCCACTTT. Translating gives CASSPWGGSPLHF.

This chain links TRBV6-5 with TRBJ1-4; no firm D call. V gave up 0 bases and J gave up 11 bases, with 10 bases separating them. Germline CDR1 and CDR2: MNHEY and SVGAGI. The CDR3 loop spans 13 amino acids. The CDR3 sequence: CASSYSPPQKLFF. CDR3 nucleotide sequence: TGTGCCAGCAGTTACTCTCCCCCTCAGAAACTGTTTTTT.

V usage is TRBV28 and J usage is TRBJ1-2, with TRBD1 identical over 8 bases. This CDR3 is 13 amino acids long. Germline assignment: CDR1 MDHEN and CDR2 SYDVKM. The J segment lost 8 bases and the V segment lost 3 bases, leaving 5 bases of the junction unmatched. The CDR3 region is CASSFPGTGGYTF. In nucleotides, the CDR3 is TGTGCCAGCAGTTTTCCCGGGACAGGAGGCTACACCTTC.

This clone has a single count. This CDR3 is CASSIDLWGQHGYTF. The CDR3 coding sequence is TGTGCCAGTAGTATAGATCTATGGGGACAGCATGGCTACACCTTC. The V gene is TRBV19, the J gene TRBJ1-2, with TRBD1 identical over 7 bases. V trimming: 0 bases; J trimming: 6 bases; junction bases outside the gene matches: 7. The CDR3 sequence is 15 residues long. Germline values: CDR1 LNHDA, CDR2 SQIVND (reference sequence).

The chain recombines TRBV21-1 with TRBJ1-1. TRBV21-1 is flagged as a pseudogene. The CDR3 covers 15 residues. The CDR3 spells CASSFSRNRSTEAFF. The CDR3 DNA sequence: TGTGCCAGCAGCTTTAGTCGGAATCGGAGCACTGAAGCTTTCTTT.

This clone is labeled medium-sized. The J gene is TRBJ2-1, the V gene TRBV7-8; maybe TRBD2 (6 bases). CDR1 and CDR2 (germline): SGHVS, FQNEAQ. There are 11 residues in the CDR3. Trimming cost V 8 bases and J 8 bases, with 10 bases left between them. CDR3 sequence (DNA): TGTGCCAGCGATTCGGGGGATGAGCAGTTCTTC. Translating gives CASDSGDEQFF. The full variable domain, in which reference TRBV7-8 and TRBJ2-1 provide the parts outside the CDR3, is GAGVSQSPRYKVAKRGQDVALRCDPISGHVSLFWYQQALGQGPEFLTYFQNEAQLDKSGLPSDRFFAERPEGSVSTLKIQRTQQEDSAVYLCASDSGDEQFFGPGTRLTVL.

The chain links TRBV5-8 to TRBJ2-1; weak D call: TRBD2 (6 bases). V was shortened by 3 bases and J by 0 bases, with 13 bases between the two germline ends. CDR3 length equals 16 residues. Germline V gene data show CDR1 as SGHTS and CDR2 as YDEGEE. The CDR3 loop reads CASSSGEFSSYNEQFF. The CDR3 coding sequence is TGTGCCAGCAGCTCGGGGGAGTTTAGCTCCTACAATGAGCAGTTCTTC.

The chain carries TRBV6-5 and TRBJ2-1, with a tentative D call TRBD1 (6 bases). This CDR3 comprises 15 residues. The germline CDR1 and CDR2 sequences are MNHEY and SVGAGI. V dropped 9 bases and J dropped 4 bases, with 19 bases sitting between them. CDR3 bases: TGTGCCAGTCGCCGGGGACAACTCCTTTACAATGAGCAGTTCTTC. It encodes CASRRGQLLYNEQFF.

The chain is built from TRBV7-2 and TRBJ1-2, with TRBD1 matching over 7 bases. Germline V gives CDR1 SGHTA, CDR2 FQGNSA. This CDR3 has 13 amino acids. The V segment lost 5 bases and the J segment 5 bases; nucleotides outside the gene matches: 5. The CDR3 loop is CASSPDRTYGYTF. CDR3 in DNA: TGTGCCAGCAGCCCGGACAGGACTTATGGCTACACCTTC.

The V call is TRBV5-1, the J call TRBJ2-7, with 10 bases identical to TRBD1. J was trimmed by 6 bases and V by 2 bases; bases with no gene match: 8. The CDR3 consists of 15 residues. Germline V gene sequence: CDR1 SGHRS, CDR2 YFSETQ. In DNA, the CDR3 is TGCGCCAGCAGCTTCTCGACAGGGGGCGGGGTCGAGCAGTACTTC. Protein: CASSFSTGGGVEQYF. The entire variable domain, with the rest obtained from reference TRBV5-1 and TRBJ2-7, is as follows: KAGVTQTPRYLIKTRGQQVTLSCSPISGHRSVSWYQQTPGQGLQFLFEYFSETQRNKGNFPGRFSGRQFSNSRSEMNVSTLELGDSALYLCASSFSTGGGVEQYFGPGTRLTVT.

This clone was detected only once. This chain connects TRBV7-2 to TRBJ2-1; D is possibly TRBD2 (6 bases). V was cut by 5 bases and J by 0 bases, with 17 bases left in between. Germline CDR1 SGHTA, CDR2 FQGNSA. The CDR3 sequence is 17 residues long. The DNA of the CDR3 is TGTGCCAGCAGCCCGATCCAGCGGGTAGACTCCTACAATGAGCAGTTCTTC. Translated, it gives CASSPIQRVDSYNEQFF.

The chain has TRBV5-3 and TRBJ1-1; 7 positions agree with TRBD1. TRBV5-3 qualifies as an ORF whose function is uncertain. CDR3 length: 13 residues. V dropped 4 bases and J dropped 6; count of bases not matched to a gene: 6. The CDR3 sequence is CARSNDRVSEAFF. The DNA of the CDR3 is TGTGCCAGAAGCAACGACAGGGTTTCTGAAGCTTTCTTT.

This sequence joins TRBV19 and TRBJ1-6; 8 bases are a match to TRBD1. The V gene's germline CDR1 is LNHDA and CDR2 SQIVND (reference sequence). J gave up 10 bases and V 5 bases, and 7 bases lay outside the gene matches. This CDR3 is built from 14 residues. The CDR3 bases are TGTGCCAGTAGTTATGGGACAGGTGAATCACCCCTCCACTTT. As protein: CASSYGTGESPLHF.

This rearrangement joins TRBV27 to TRBJ1-6, with 9 bases identical to TRBD1. J gave up 11 bases and V 10 bases, and 9 bases lay outside the gene matches. Germline V gene lookup returns CDR1 MNHEY and CDR2 SMNVEV (reference sequence). The CDR3 consists of 13 residues. CDR3 in DNA: TGTGCCACCGCCGGACAGGGGACCCCACCCCTCCACTTT. Translated, it gives CATAGQGTPPLHF.

This sequence joins TRBV6-5 and TRBJ2-7, with D possibly being TRBD2 (6 bases). Per the germline V gene, CDR1 is MNHEY and CDR2 is SVGAGI. The germline V and J ends were trimmed by 10 bases and 1 base, with 8 bases remaining between them. The CDR3 consists of 11 residues. The CDR3 reads CATSGSYEQYF. The CDR3 bases are TGTGCCACCAGCGGGTCCTACGAGCAGTACTTC.

The gene calls are TRBV5-1 and TRBJ2-1; 9 bases line up with TRBD1. The germline V gene encodes CDR1 SGHRS and CDR2 YFSETQ. After removal of 1 base from V and 9 bases from J, the junction contained 11 bases not matched to a gene. CDR3 length equals 16 residues. Here the CDR3 reads CASSLMSGQGSGEQFF. CDR3 sequence (DNA): TGCGCCAGCAGCTTGATGAGTGGACAGGGGAGCGGTGAGCAGTTCTTC. Full variable domain (remainder filled in from reference TRBV5-1 and TRBJ2-1): KAGVTQTPRYLIKTRGQQVTLSCSPISGHRSVSWYQQTPGQGLQFLFEYFSETQRNKGNFPGRFSGRQFSNSRSEMNVSTLELGDSALYLCASSLMSGQGSGEQFFGPGTRLTVL.

This chain joins TRBV27 and TRBJ1-1, with D unclear. Germline V lookup: CDR1 MNHEY, CDR2 SMNVEV (reference sequence). Deletions cut 2 bases from V and 1 base from J, with 11 bases between. This CDR3 is 15 amino acids long. The CDR3 bases are TGTGCCAGCAGTTTAGGGCCTCCAGGGAACACTGAAGCTTTCTTT. This sequence encodes CASSLGPPGNTEAFF.

This chain uses TRBV7-2 with TRBJ1-4; D perhaps matches TRBD1 (6 bases). The V gene lost 6 bases and the J gene lost 10 bases, with 15 bases spanning the gap. In germline, CDR1 is SGHTA, CDR2 FQGNSA. The CDR3 consists of 13 residues. CDR3 bases: TGTGCCAGCAGTTCCACACAGGGACGAAAACTGTTTTTT. It specifies CASSSTQGRKLFF. The full variable domain, completed using reference TRBV7-2 and TRBJ1-4, is GAGVSQSPSNKVTEKGKDVELRCDPISGHTALYWYRQSLGQGLEFLIYFQGNSAPDKSGLPSDRFSAERTGGSVSTLTIQRTQQEDSAVYLCASSSTQGRKLFFGSGTQLSVL.

Here the CDR3 reads CASSPTGTPDGYTF. CDR3 coding DNA: TGTGCCAGCTCACCAACAGGGACCCCGGATGGCTACACCTTC. The chain links TRBV18 to TRBJ1-2, with D maybe TRBD1 (6 bases). V shed 2 bases and J shed 6 bases, with 13 bases lying between them. The germline gives CDR1 KGHSH, CDR2 LQKENI. The CDR3 totals 14 residues. The complete variable domain, with remaining parts taken from reference TRBV18 and TRBJ1-2, reads NAGVMQNPRHLVRRRGQEARLRCSPMKGHSHVYWYRQLPEEGLKFMVYLQKENIIDESGMPKERFSAEFPKEGPSILRIQQVVRGDSAAYFCASSPTGTPDGYTFGSGTRLTVV.

This clone was detected once. This chain uses TRBV5-4 with TRBJ2-2, with 8 positions matching TRBD1. This CDR3 comprises 15 residues. CDR1 is SGHNT and CDR2 is YYREEE in the germline V gene (reference sequence). Trimming removed 6 bases from V and 1 base from J; junction bases left unmatched: 5. Written as DNA, the CDR3 is TGTGCCAGCACCCCGGGACAGGAGAACACCGGGGAGCTGTTTTTT. This gives the protein CASTPGQENTGELFF. Variable domain in full (rest from reference TRBV5-4 and TRBJ2-2): ETGVTQSPTHLIKTRGQQVTLRCSSQSGHNTVSWYQQALGQGPQFIFQYYREEENGRGNFPPRFSGLQFPNYSSELNVNALELDDSALYLCASTPGQENTGELFFGEGSRLTVL.

The rearrangement links TRBV5-1 to TRBJ1-4; a possible D gene is TRBD1 (5 bases). The ends were cut back, 7 bases at V and 7 bases at J, with 17 bases in the middle. In germline, CDR1 is SGHRS, CDR2 YFSETQ. The CDR3 is 14 amino acids. The CDR3 spells CASSRRGGGEKLFF. CDR3 DNA: TGCGCCAGCTCGCGTCGGGGGGGAGGTGAAAAACTGTTTTTT.

The chain has TRBV27 and TRBJ1-2, with D tentatively TRBD1 (6 bases). The V end was cut by 6 bases, the J end by 4 bases, with 21 bases between. The CDR3 runs 16 residues. Germline V gene data show CDR1 as MNHEY and CDR2 as SMNVEV (reference sequence). The CDR3 nucleotides read TGTGCCAGCAGACCCACAACAGGGTCCCAAGGCTATGGCTACACCTTC. Translated, it gives CASRPTTGSQGYGYTF.

This clone was seen a single time. The genes are TRBV25-1 and TRBJ1-6; no clear D. V was cut by 0 bases and J by 11 bases, with 14 bases left in between. The CDR3 sequence is 15 residues long. Germline V gene data show CDR1 as MGHDK and CDR2 as SYGVNS. CDR3 residues: CASSEYRSPPTPLHF. The CDR3, as DNA: TGTGCCAGCAGTGAATATAGATCGCCTCCAACACCCCTCCACTTT.

This chain uses TRBV24-1 with TRBJ2-2; 9 bases are shared with TRBD1. Per the germline V gene, CDR1 is KGHDR and CDR2 is SFDVKD. CDR3 length: 18 amino acids. With V trimmed by 1 base and J by 0 bases, 5 bases remained unmatched. This CDR3 reads CATSDLDTGGANTGELFF. The CDR3, as DNA: TGTGCCACCAGTGATTTAGACACAGGGGGCGCGAACACCGGGGAGCTGTTTTTT.

The chain employs TRBV10-2 and TRBJ2-5; 7 nucleotides line up with TRBD1. The CDR3 length is 15 residues. The V segment lost 0 bases and the J segment 7 bases; nucleotides outside the gene matches: 8. Germline V lookup: CDR1 WSHSY, CDR2 SAAADI. DNA for the CDR3: TGCGCCAGCAGTGAGTCGAGGGGGCCTGGCGGGACCCAGTACTTC. As protein: CASSESRGPGGTQYF.